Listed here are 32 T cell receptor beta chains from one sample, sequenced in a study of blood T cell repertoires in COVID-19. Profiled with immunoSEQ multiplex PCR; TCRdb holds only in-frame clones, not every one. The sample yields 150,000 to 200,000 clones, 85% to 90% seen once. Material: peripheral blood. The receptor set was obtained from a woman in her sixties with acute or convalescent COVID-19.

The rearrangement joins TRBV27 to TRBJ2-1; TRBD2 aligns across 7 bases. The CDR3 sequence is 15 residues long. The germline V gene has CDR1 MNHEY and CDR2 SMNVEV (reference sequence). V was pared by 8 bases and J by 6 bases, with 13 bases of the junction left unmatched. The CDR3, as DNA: TGTGCCAGCGGACCGAGGTCTAGCGGAGTCAATGAGCAGTTCTTC. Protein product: CASGPRSSGVNEQFF.

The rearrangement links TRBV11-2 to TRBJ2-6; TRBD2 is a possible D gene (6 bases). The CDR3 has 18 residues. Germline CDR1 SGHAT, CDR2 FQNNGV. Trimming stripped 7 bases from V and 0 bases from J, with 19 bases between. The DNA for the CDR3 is TGTGCCAGCACCCCCGCCGCGGGAAAAATCTCTGGGGCCAACGTCCTGACTTTC. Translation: CASTPAAGKISGANVLTF. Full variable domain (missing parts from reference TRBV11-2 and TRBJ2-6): EAGVAQSPRYKIIEKRQSVAFWCNPISGHATLYWYQQILGQGPKLLIQFQNNGVVDDSQLPKDRFSAERLKGVDSTLKIQPAKLEDSAVYLCASTPAAGKISGANVLTFGAGSRLTVL.

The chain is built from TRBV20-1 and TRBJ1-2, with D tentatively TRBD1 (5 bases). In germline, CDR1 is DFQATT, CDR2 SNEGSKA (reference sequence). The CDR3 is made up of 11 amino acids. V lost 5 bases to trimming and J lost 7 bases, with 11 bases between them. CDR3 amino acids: CSAPRGAGYTF. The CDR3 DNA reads TGCAGTGCTCCAAGGGGTGCTGGCTACACCTTC.

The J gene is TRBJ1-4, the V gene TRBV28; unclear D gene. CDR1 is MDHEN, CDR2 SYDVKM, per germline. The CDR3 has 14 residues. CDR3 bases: TGTGGCACCAACGCGGGTCGAGGAATTGAAAAACTGTTTTTT. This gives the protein CGTNAGRGIEKLFF.

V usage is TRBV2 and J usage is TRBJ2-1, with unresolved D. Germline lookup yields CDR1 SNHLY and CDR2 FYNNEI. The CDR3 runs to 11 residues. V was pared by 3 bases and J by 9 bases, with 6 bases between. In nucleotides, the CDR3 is TGTGCCAGCAGTGACGGCGGTGAGCAGTTCTTC. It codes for CASSDGGEQFF.

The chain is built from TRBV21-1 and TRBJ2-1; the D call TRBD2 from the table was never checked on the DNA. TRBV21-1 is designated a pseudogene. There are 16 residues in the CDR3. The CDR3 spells CASSSRTSGRKDEQFF. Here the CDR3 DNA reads TGTGCCAGCAGCTCTCGGACTAGCGGGAGGAAGGATGAGCAGTTCTTC.

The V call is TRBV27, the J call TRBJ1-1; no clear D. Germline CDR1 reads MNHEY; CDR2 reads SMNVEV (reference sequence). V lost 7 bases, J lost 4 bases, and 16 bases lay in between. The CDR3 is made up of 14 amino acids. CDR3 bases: TGTGCCAGCACCTTAGCCGGGAGTGGCACTGAAGCTTTCTTT. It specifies CASTLAGSGTEAFF.

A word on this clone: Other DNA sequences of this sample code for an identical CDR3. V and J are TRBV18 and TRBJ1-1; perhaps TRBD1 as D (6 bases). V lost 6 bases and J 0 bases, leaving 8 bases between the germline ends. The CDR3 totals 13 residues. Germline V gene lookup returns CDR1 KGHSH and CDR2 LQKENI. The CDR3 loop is CASSGGLNTEAFF. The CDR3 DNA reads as TGTGCCAGCTCCGGGGGGCTGAACACTGAAGCTTTCTTT.

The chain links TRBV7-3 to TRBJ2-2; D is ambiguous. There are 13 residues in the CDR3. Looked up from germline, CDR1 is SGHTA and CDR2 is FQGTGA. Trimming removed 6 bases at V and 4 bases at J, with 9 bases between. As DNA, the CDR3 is TGTGCCAGCAGTAGTAGTGTCACCGGGGAGCTGTTTTTT. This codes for CASSSSVTGELFF.

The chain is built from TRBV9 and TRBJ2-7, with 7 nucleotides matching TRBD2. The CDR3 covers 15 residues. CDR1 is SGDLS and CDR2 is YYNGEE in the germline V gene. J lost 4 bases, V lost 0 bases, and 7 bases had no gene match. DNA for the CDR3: TGTGCCAGCAGCGTAGCGCCAGCGGGACGGTACGAGCAGTACTTC. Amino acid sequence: CASSVAPAGRYEQYF.

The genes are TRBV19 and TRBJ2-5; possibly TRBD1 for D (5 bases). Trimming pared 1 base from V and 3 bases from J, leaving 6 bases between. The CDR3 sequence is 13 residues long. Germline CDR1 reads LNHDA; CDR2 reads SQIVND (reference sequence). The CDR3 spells CASSIGREETQYF. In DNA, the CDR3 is TGTGCCAGTAGTATAGGCAGGGAAGAGACCCAGTACTTC. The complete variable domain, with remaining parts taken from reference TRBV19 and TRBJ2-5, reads DGGITQSPKYLFRKEGQNVTLSCEQNLNHDAMYWYRQDPGQGLRLIYYSQIVNDFQKGDIAEGYSVSREKKESFPLTVTSAQKNPTAFYLCASSIGREETQYFGPGTRLLVL.

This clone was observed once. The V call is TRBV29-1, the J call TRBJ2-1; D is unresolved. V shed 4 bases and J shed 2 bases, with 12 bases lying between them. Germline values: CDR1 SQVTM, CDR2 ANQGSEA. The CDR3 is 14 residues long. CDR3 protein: CSVVAPAAYNEQFF. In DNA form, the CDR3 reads TGCAGCGTTGTGGCCCCCGCCGCCTACAATGAGCAGTTCTTC.

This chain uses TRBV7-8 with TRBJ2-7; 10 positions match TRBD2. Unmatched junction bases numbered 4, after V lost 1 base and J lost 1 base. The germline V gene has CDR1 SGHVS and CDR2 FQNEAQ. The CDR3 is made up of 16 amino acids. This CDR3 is CASSLGGLAVSYEQYF. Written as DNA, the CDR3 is TGTGCCAGCAGCTTAGGAGGACTAGCGGTATCCTACGAGCAGTACTTC.

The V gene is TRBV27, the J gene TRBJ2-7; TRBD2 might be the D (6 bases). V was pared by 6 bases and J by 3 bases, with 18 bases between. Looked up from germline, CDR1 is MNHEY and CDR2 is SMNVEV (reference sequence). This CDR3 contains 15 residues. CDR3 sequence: CASRSAGGTNYEQYF. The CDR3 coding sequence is TGTGCCAGCAGGTCCGCAGGCGGGACGAACTACGAGCAGTACTTC.

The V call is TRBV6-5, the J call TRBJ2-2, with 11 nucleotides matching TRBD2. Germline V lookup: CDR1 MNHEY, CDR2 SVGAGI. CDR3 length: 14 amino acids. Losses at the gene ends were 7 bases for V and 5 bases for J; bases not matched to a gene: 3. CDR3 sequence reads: CASTWTSGTGELFF. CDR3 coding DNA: TGTGCCAGCACTTGGACTAGCGGGACCGGGGAGCTGTTTTTT.

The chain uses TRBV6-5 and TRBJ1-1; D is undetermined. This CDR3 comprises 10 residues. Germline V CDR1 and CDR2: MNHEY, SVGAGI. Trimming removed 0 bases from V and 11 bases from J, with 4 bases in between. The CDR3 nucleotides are TGTGCCAGCAGTTACTCGAGTGCTTTCTTT. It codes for CASSYSSAFF.

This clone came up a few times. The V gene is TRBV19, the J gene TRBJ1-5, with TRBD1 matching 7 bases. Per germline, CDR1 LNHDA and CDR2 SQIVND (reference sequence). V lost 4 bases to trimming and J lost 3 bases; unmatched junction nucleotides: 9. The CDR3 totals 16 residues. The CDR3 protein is CASSTSDRRLNQPQHF. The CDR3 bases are TGTGCCAGTAGTACCTCGGACAGGAGACTCAATCAGCCCCAGCATTTT. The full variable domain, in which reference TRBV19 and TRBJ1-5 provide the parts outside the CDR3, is DGGITQSPKYLFRKEGQNVTLSCEQNLNHDAMYWYRQDPGQGLRLIYYSQIVNDFQKGDIAEGYSVSREKKESFPLTVTSAQKNPTAFYLCASSTSDRRLNQPQHFGDGTRLSIL.

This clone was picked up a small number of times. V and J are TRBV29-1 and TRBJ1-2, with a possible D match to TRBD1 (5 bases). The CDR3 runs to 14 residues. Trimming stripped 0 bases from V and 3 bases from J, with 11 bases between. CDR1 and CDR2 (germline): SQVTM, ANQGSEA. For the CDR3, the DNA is TGCAGCGTTGAAGATAAAGGGGTCGACTATGGCTACACCTTC. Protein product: CSVEDKGVDYGYTF.

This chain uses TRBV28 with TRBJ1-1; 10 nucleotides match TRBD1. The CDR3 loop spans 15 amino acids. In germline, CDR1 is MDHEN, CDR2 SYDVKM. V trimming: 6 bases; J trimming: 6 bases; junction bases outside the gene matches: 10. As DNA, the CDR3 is TGTGCCAGCAGAATTTCCCGGGACAGGGGCTCTGAAGCTTTCTTT. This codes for CASRISRDRGSEAFF.

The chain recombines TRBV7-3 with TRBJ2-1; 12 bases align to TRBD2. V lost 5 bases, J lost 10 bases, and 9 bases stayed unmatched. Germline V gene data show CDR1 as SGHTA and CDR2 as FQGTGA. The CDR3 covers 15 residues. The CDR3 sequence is CASSPFRTSGTEQFF. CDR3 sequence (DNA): TGTGCCAGCAGCCCCTTCCGGACTAGCGGGACCGAGCAGTTCTTC. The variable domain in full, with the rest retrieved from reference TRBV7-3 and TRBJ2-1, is GAGVSQTPSNKVTEKGKYVELRCDPISGHTALYWYRQSLGQGPEFLIYFQGTGAADDSGLPNDRFFAVRPEGSVSTLKIQRTERGDSAVYLCASSPFRTSGTEQFFGPGTRLTVL.

CDR3 in DNA: TGTGCCAGCATACAGGGTTCATACGGAAACACCATATATTTT. Translating gives CASIQGSYGNTIYF. The rearrangement uses TRBV2 and TRBJ1-3; D is perhaps TRBD1 (6 bases). From germline, CDR1 is SNHLY and CDR2 FYNNEI. Trimming pared 7 bases from V and 4 bases from J, leaving 14 bases between. CDR3 length equals 14 residues.

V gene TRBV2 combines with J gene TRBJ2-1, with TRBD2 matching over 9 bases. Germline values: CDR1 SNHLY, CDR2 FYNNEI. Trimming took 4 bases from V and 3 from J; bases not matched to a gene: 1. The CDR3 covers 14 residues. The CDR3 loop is CASSGLADYNEQFF. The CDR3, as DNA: TGTGCCAGCAGTGGACTAGCGGACTACAATGAGCAGTTCTTC.

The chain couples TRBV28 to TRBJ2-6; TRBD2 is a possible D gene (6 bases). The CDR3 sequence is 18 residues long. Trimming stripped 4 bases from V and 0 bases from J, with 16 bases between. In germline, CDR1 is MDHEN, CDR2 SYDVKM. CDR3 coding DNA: TGTGCCAGCAGTTCCTTTACTAGCTGGAGCTCTGGGGCCAACGTCCTGACTTTC. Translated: CASSSFTSWSSGANVLTF.

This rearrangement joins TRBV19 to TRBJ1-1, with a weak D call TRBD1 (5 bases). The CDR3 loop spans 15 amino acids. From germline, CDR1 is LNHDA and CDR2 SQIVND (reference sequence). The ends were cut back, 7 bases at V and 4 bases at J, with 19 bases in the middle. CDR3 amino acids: CASTAQWGAGTEAFF. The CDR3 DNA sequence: TGTGCCAGTACTGCGCAGTGGGGCGCCGGCACTGAAGCTTTCTTT.

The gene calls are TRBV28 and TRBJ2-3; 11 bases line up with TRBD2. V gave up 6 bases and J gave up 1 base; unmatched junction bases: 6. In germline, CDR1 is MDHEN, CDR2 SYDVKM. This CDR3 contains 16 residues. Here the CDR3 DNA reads TGTGCCAGCAGCTCCGGGACTAGCGGAGGCACAGATACGCAGTATTTT. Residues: CASSSGTSGGTDTQYF.

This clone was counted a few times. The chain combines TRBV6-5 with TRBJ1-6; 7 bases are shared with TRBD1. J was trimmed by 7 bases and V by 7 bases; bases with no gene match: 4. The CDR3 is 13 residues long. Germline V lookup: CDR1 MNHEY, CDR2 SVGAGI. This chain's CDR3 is CASKEGANSPLHF. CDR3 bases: TGTGCCAGCAAGGAGGGGGCGAATTCACCCCTCCACTTT.

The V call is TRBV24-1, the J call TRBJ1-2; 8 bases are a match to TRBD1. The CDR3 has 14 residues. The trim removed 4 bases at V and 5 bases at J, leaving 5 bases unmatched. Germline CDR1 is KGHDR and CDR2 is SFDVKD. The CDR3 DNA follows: TGTGCCACCAGTGACCCGGGACAGGTTTATGGCTACACCTTC. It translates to CATSDPGQVYGYTF.

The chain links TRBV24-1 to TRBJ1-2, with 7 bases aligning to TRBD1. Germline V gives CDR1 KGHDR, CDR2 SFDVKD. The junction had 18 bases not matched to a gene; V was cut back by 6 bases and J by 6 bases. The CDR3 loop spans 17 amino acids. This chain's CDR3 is CATSPAPGGGGGDGYTF. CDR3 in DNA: TGTGCCACCAGTCCCGCCCCAGGTGGAGGGGGCGGCGATGGCTACACCTTC.

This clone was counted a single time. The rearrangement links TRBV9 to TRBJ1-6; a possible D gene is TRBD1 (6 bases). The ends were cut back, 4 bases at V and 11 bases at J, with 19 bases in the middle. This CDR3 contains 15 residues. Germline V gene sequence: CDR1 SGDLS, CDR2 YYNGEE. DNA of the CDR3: TGTGCCAGCAGCCCCGGGGGGGCAGGGCGAACACCCCTCCACTTT. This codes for CASSPGGAGRTPLHF.

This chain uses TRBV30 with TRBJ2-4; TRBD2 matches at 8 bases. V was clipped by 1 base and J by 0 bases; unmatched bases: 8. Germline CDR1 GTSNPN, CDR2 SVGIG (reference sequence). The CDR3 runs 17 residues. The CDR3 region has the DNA TGTGCCTGGAGTGGAGGGAGCGGGAGACTAGCCAAAAACATTCAGTACTTC. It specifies CAWSGGSGRLAKNIQYF.

The CDR3 here is CASSRDSDRSQPQHF. For the CDR3, the DNA is TGTGCCAGCTCAAGGGACAGTGATAGGAGTCAGCCCCAGCATTTT. V usage is TRBV18 and J usage is TRBJ1-5; TRBD1 matches 7 bases. V shed 5 bases and J 6 bases; nucleotides not matched to a gene: 10. CDR1 and CDR2 (germline): KGHSH, LQKENI. The CDR3 totals 15 residues. Supplemented by reference TRBV18 and TRBJ1-5, the full variable domain reads NAGVMQNPRHLVRRRGQEARLRCSPMKGHSHVYWYRQLPEEGLKFMVYLQKENIIDESGMPKERFSAEFPKEGPSILRIQQVVRGDSAAYFCASSRDSDRSQPQHFGDGTRLSIL.

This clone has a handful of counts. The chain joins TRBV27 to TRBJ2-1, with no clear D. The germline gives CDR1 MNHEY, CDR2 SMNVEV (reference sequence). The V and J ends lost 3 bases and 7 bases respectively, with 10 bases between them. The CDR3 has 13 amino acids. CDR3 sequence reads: CASSFSSWNEQFF. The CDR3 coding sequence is TGTGCCAGCAGTTTCTCGAGTTGGAATGAGCAGTTCTTC.